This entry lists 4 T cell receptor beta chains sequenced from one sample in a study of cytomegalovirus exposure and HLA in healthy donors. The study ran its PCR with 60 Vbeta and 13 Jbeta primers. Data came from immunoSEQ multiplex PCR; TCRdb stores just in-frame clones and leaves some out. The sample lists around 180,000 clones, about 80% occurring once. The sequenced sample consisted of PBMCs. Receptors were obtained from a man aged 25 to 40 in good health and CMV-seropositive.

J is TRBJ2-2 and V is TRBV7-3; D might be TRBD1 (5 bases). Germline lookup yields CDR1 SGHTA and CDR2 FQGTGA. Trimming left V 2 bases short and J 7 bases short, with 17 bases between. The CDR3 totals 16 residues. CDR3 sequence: CASSLYSTDQVGELFF. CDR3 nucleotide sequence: TGTGCCAGCAGCTTATATTCGACAGACCAGGTCGGGGAGCTGTTTTTT.

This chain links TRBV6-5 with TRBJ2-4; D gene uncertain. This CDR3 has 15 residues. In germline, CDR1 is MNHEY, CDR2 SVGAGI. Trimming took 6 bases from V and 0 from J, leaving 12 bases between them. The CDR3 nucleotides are TGTGCCAGCAGCCTGGGCAGTCTAGCCAAAAACATTCAGTACTTC. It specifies CASSLGSLAKNIQYF.

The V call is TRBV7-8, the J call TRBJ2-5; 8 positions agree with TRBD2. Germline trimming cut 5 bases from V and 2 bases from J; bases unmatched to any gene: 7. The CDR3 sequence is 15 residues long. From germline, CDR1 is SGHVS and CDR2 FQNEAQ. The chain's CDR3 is CASSQLGLAQETQYF. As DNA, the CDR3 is TGTGCCAGCAGCCAGCTCGGACTAGCACAAGAGACCCAGTACTTC.

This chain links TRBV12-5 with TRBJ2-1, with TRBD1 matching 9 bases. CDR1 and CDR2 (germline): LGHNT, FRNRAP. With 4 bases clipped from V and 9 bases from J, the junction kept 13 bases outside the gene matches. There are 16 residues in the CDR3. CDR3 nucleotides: TGTGCTAGTGGTTCCGGACAGGGGCAAAGGGAGGCTGAGCAGTTCTTC. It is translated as CASGSGQGQREAEQFF. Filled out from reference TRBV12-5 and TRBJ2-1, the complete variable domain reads DARVTQTPRHKVTEMGQEVTMRCQPILGHNTVFWYRQTMMQGLELLAYFRNRAPLDDSGMPKDRFSAEMPDATLATLKIQPSEPRDSAVYFCASGSGQGQREAEQFFGPGTRLTVL.